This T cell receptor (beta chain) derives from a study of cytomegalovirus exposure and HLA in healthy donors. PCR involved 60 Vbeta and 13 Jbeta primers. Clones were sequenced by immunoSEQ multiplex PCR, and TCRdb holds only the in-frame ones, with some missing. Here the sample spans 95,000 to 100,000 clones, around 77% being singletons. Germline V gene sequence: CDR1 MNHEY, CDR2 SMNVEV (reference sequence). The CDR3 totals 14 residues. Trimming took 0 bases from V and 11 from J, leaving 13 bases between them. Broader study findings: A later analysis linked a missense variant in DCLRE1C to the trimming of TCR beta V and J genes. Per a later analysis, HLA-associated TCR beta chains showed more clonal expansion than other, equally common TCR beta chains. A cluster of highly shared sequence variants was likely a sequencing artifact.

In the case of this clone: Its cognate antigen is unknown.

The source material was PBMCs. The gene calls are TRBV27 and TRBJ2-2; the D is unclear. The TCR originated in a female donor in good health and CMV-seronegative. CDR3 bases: TGTGCCAGCAGTTTATCCCTTTACGCCAGAGAGCTGTTTTTT. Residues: CASSLSLYARELFF.